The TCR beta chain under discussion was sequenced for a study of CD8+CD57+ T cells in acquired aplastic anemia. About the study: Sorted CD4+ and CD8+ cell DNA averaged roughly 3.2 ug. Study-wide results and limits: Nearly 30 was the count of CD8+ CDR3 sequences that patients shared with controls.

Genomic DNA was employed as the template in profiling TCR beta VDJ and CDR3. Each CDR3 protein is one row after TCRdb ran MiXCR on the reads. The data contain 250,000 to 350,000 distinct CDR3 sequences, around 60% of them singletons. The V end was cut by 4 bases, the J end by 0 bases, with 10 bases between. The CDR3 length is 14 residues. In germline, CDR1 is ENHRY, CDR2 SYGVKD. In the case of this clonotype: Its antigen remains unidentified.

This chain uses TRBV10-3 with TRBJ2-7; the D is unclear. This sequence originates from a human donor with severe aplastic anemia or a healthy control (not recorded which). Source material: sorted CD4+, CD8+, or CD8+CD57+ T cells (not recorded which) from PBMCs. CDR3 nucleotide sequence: TGTGCCATCAGTGCGTCACTGAACTCCTACGAGCAGTACTTC. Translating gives CAISASLNSYEQYF.